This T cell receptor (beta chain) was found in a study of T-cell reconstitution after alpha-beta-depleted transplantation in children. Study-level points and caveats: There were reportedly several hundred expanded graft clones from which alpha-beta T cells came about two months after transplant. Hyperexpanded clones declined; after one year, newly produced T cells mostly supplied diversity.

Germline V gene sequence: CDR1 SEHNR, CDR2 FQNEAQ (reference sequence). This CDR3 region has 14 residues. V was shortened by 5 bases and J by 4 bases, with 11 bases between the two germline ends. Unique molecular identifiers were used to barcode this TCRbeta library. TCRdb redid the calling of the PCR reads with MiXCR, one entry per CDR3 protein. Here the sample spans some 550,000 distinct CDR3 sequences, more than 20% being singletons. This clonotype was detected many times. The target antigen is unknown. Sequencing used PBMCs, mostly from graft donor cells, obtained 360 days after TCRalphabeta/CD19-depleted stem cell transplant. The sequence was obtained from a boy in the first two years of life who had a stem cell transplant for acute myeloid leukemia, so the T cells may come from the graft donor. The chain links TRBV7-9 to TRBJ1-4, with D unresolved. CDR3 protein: CASSAPGRNEKLFF. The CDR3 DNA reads TGTGCCAGCAGCGCACCGGGCCGTAATGAAAAACTGTTTTTT.